Below are 24 T cell receptor beta chains sequenced from a single sample in a study of T cells in Graves' hyperthyroidism and ophthalmopathy. There were TCR beta CDR3 regions amplified from RNA transcripts. When the TCR CDR3 underwent first-round RT-PCR, the HTBI primer set was used. From the multiplex PCR reads, TCRdb called clonotypes with MiXCR, one entry per CDR3 protein. The top ten hold about 6.6% of the sample, which has about 600,000 distinct CDR3 sequences, 14% seen once. Sequenced sample: blood. The receptors stem from a woman aged 18-29 years with Graves' ophthalmopathy.

As regards this clonotype: A single base separates this from a much larger clone, so it may be a read error. The chain has TRBV6-5 and TRBJ2-5; possible D gene TRBD1, 6 bases. The germline gives CDR1 MNHEY, CDR2 SVGAGI. The CDR3 contains 13 residues. The CDR3 nucleotides read TGTGCCAGAAGTTACGCAGGGGAAGAGACCCAGTACTTC. This translates into CARSYAGEETQYF.

This clonotype was counted ten times or more. The chain recombines TRBV28 with TRBJ1-1; a weak D match, TRBD1 (6 bases). V lost 8 bases to trimming and J lost 7 bases, with 20 bases between them. The CDR3 extends over 14 amino acids. Germline lookup yields CDR1 MDHEN and CDR2 SYDVKM. DNA for the CDR3: TGTGCCAGCGCGGCAGGGGAACAATTGGGTGAAGCTTTCTTT. Translated: CASAAGEQLGEAFF.

This clonotype was picked up many times. This sequence joins TRBV6-1 and TRBJ1-5; D uncertain. CDR1 is MNHNS, CDR2 SASEGT, per germline. The CDR3 totals 15 residues. V was trimmed by 6 bases and J by 2 bases, leaving 14 bases between them. CDR3 sequence reads: CASSRYKRGNQPQHF. CDR3 sequence (DNA): TGTGCCAGCAGCCGATACAAGAGGGGCAATCAGCCCCAGCATTTT.

In its sample, this clonotype was seen many times. This rearrangement joins TRBV2 to TRBJ2-7; possibly TRBD1 or TRBD2 for D (5 bases each). This CDR3 is built from 13 residues. The germline gives CDR1 SNHLY, CDR2 FYNNEI. V lost 0 bases to trimming and J lost 4 bases, with 7 bases between them. The chain's CDR3 is CASSEAGVYEQYF. In nucleotides, the CDR3 is TGTGCCAGCAGTGAAGCGGGGGTGTACGAGCAGTACTTC. The full variable domain, its missing parts supplied by reference TRBV2 and TRBJ2-7, is EPEVTQTPSHQVTQMGQEVILRCVPISNHLYFYWYRQILGQKVEFLVSFYNNEISEKSEIFDDQFSVERPDGSNFTLKIRSTKLEDSAMYFCASSEAGVYEQYFGPGTRLTVT.

This clonotype has at least ten counts. The rearrangement uses TRBV13 and TRBJ1-2; TRBD1 aligns across 10 bases. Germline V gene data show CDR1 as PRHDT and CDR2 as FYEKMQ (reference sequence). V lost 5 bases and J lost 4; bases outside the gene matches: 7. This CDR3 contains 15 residues. CDR3 amino acids: CASSAAGTGVYGYTF. CDR3 coding DNA: TGTGCCAGCAGCGCCGCCGGGACAGGGGTCTATGGCTACACCTTC.

This clonotype was recorded at least ten times. The rearrangement links TRBV7-2 to TRBJ2-7; the D is unclear. The CDR3 extends over 12 amino acids. V was clipped by 7 bases and J by 6 bases, with 13 bases between them. Germline CDR1 and CDR2: SGHTA and FQGNSA. CDR3: CASTPALGEQYF. Here the CDR3 DNA reads TGTGCCAGCACCCCGGCCCTAGGCGAGCAGTACTTC.

This clonotype was seen ten or more times. The DNA for the CDR3 is TGTGCCAGCAGAAAGCGGGACAGGGCGAGTGGAGCAGCTTTCTTT. It specifies CASRKRDRASGAAFF. The rearrangement uses TRBV6-1 and TRBJ1-1; the match to TRBD1 covers 9 bases. V was clipped by 6 bases and J by 10 bases; unmatched bases: 15. Germline V lookup: CDR1 MNHNS, CDR2 SASEGT. This CDR3 comprises 15 residues.

This clonotype was picked up many times. The V call is TRBV12-3 or TRBV12-4, the J call TRBJ2-4; D may be TRBD2 (6 bases). The CDR3 has 12 amino acids. V lost 4 bases, J lost 7 bases, and 8 bases lay in between. CDR3 nucleotide sequence: TGTGCCAGCAGTTCGGAGGGGAACATTCAGTACTTC. Its protein is CASSSEGNIQYF.

This clonotype was observed many times. V usage is TRBV11-3 and J usage is TRBJ2-1, with TRBD2 as a possible D gene (6 bases). CDR3 length: 15 residues. The V gene's germline CDR1 is SGHNT and CDR2 YENEEA. With 5 bases removed from V and 12 bases from J, the gap between germline ends came to 23 bases. In DNA, the CDR3 is TGTGCCAGCAGCGCCCGGGACTCACTACATAAGGCGCAGTTCTTC. This codes for CASSARDSLHKAQFF.

This chain joins TRBV27 and TRBJ2-2, with TRBD1 matching over 8 bases. The CDR3 length is 12 residues. V lost 9 bases, J lost 7 bases, and 4 bases stayed unmatched. CDR1 is MNHEY, CDR2 SMNVEV, per germline (reference sequence). The CDR3 coding sequence is TGTGCCAGTCAGGGGGCGGGCGGGGAGCTGTTTTTT. As protein: CASQGAGGELFF.

This clonotype turned up a few times. V usage is TRBV27 and J usage is TRBJ2-7, with 8 nucleotides matching TRBD1. This CDR3 is built from 15 residues. Per the germline V gene, CDR1 is MNHEY and CDR2 is SMNVEV (reference sequence). The trim removed 6 bases at V and 3 bases at J, leaving 10 bases unmatched. The CDR3 DNA reads as TGTGCCAGCAGCCTCAAACCAGGGGGCGGCTACGAGCAGTACTTC. Protein product: CASSLKPGGGYEQYF.

The gene calls are TRBV5-4 and TRBJ2-6; D possibly corresponds to TRBD1 (5 bases). Trimming left V 4 bases short and J 0 bases short, with 11 bases between. Germline V CDR1 and CDR2: SGHNT, YYREEE (reference sequence). This CDR3 has 16 amino acids. As DNA, the CDR3 is TGTGCCAGCAGCCTAGGACAAACCTCTGGGGCCAACGTCCTGACTTTC. As protein: CASSLGQTSGANVLTF. The whole variable domain, remainder taken from reference TRBV5-4 and TRBJ2-6, is ETGVTQSPTHLIKTRGQQVTLRCSSQSGHNTVSWYQQALGQGPQFIFQYYREEENGRGNFPPRFSGLQFPNYSSELNVNALELDDSALYLCASSLGQTSGANVLTFGAGSRLTVL.

This clonotype was seen many times. This chain links TRBV7-9 with TRBJ1-1; D remains ambiguous. The V gene's germline CDR1 is SEHNR and CDR2 FQNEAQ (reference sequence). V was cut by 7 bases and J by 3 bases, with 9 bases left in between. CDR3 length: 12 residues. Here the CDR3 DNA reads TGTGCCAGCATTTCAGACGACACTGAAGCTTTCTTT. This sequence encodes CASISDDTEAFF.

This chain links TRBV20-1 with TRBJ2-1; TRBD2 agrees at 14 bases. Germline V gene data show CDR1 as DFQATT and CDR2 as SNEGSKA (reference sequence). The V gene end was trimmed by 2 bases and the J gene end by 0 bases; junction bases not matched to a gene: 12. The CDR3 contains 20 residues. CDR3: CSARSLGTSGRLGSYNEQFF. The DNA of the CDR3 is TGCAGTGCTAGATCCCTTGGGACTAGCGGGAGATTGGGCTCCTACAATGAGCAGTTCTTC.

The rearrangement uses TRBV24-1 and TRBJ1-2, with D perhaps TRBD1 (5 bases). Germline loops: CDR1 KGHDR, CDR2 SFDVKD. The CDR3 length is 13 residues. V lost 4 bases and J lost 5, with 10 bases in between. In DNA form, the CDR3 reads TGTGCCACCAGTGAGGGGAGGGGTTATGGCTACACCTTC. Amino acid sequence: CATSEGRGYGYTF.

In its sample, this clonotype was seen many times. This chain links TRBV20-1 with TRBJ2-7; D possibly corresponds to TRBD2 (5 bases). V lost 1 base to trimming and J lost 2 bases, with 9 bases between them. Germline CDR1 DFQATT, CDR2 SNEGSKA (reference sequence). The CDR3 totals 13 residues. CDR3 in DNA: TGCAGTGCTAGAGGGGGAGCGACCTACGAGCAGTACTTC. Translated: CSARGGATYEQYF.

This clonotype was detected ten times or more. This sequence joins TRBV20-1 and TRBJ1-2; 7 bases fit TRBD1. V trimming: 5 bases; J trimming: 4 bases; junction bases outside the gene matches: 7. CDR3 size: 13 residues. Per germline, CDR1 DFQATT and CDR2 SNEGSKA (reference sequence). CDR3 nucleotide sequence: TGCAGTGCTGGGCTCCAGGGGGGCTATGGCTACACCTTC. Translating gives CSAGLQGGYGYTF.

V and J are TRBV20-1 and TRBJ2-6, with TRBD2 identical over 10 bases. From germline, CDR1 is DFQATT and CDR2 SNEGSKA (reference sequence). V lost 6 bases, J lost 0 bases, and 11 bases stayed unmatched. The CDR3 contains 18 residues. The CDR3: CSAMRSGRVGSGANVLTF. The CDR3 nucleotides are TGCAGTGCAATGAGAAGCGGGAGGGTGGGCTCTGGGGCCAACGTCCTGACTTTC.

In regard to this clonotype: A read error may explain this, as a much larger clone is one base away. The chain couples TRBV9 to TRBJ2-3; 10 bases agree with TRBD2. There are 16 residues in the CDR3. CDR1 SGDLS and CDR2 YYNGEE come from the germline V gene. CDR3 sequence: CACSARPGLASDTQYF. DNA of the CDR3: TGTGCCTGCAGCGCCAGACCGGGACTAGCGAGCGATACGCAGTATTTT.

The chain carries TRBV30 and TRBJ1-2; weak D call: TRBD1 (5 bases). This CDR3 contains 12 residues. V was shortened by 4 bases and J by 3 bases, with 9 bases between the two germline ends. Germline loops: CDR1 GTSNPN, CDR2 SVGIG (reference sequence). The CDR3, as DNA: TGTGCCTGGACCGCAGGGTACTATGGCTACACCTTC. Protein: CAWTAGYYGYTF.

The chain employs TRBV28 and TRBJ1-6, with D tentatively TRBD1 (5 bases). The CDR3 runs to 14 residues. Germline loops: CDR1 MDHEN, CDR2 SYDVKM. V lost 6 bases, J lost 4 bases, and 10 bases lay in between. As DNA, the CDR3 is TGTGCCAGCAGCCTACGGGGGTATAATTCACCCCTCCACTTT. The encoded protein is CASSLRGYNSPLHF. Looking up the rest from reference TRBV28 and TRBJ1-6 gives the full variable domain: DVKVTQSSRYLVKRTGEKVFLECVQDMDHENMFWYRQDPGLGLRLIYFSYDVKMKEKGDIPEGYSVSREKKERFSLILESASTNQTSMYLCASSLRGYNSPLHFGNGTRLTVT.

On this clonotype: This clone may be a read error of a much larger clone one base away. This chain connects TRBV7-9 to TRBJ2-1, with D possibly matching TRBD1 (5 bases). Germline CDR1 and CDR2: SEHNR and FQNEAQ (reference sequence). V was pared by 3 bases and J by 9 bases, with 15 bases between. This CDR3 is built from 14 residues. CDR3 DNA: TGTGCCAGCAGCTTCGCTGGGGCATCGGGTGAGCAGTTCTTC. Translating gives CASSFAGASGEQFF.

This clonotype was counted at least ten times. The chain uses TRBV20-1 and TRBJ1-2; 8 bases align to TRBD1. In germline, CDR1 is DFQATT, CDR2 SNEGSKA (reference sequence). V lost 0 bases to trimming and J lost 8 bases; unmatched junction nucleotides: 5. CDR3 length: 13 residues. CDR3 loop: CSARDLAGGGYTF. Written as DNA, the CDR3 is TGCAGTGCTAGAGATCTGGCAGGGGGCGGCTACACCTTC.

In its sample, this clonotype was seen a few times. This rearrangement joins TRBV6-1 to TRBJ2-1; D is ambiguous. The germline V and J ends were trimmed by 6 bases and 6 bases, with 15 bases remaining between them. This CDR3 region has 14 residues. From germline, CDR1 is MNHNS and CDR2 SASEGT. CDR3 nucleotides: TGTGCCAGCAGCCTGCGAACCGGTGGCAATGAGCAGTTCTTC. Translating gives CASSLRTGGNEQFF.